The 31 T cell receptor beta chains below come from one sample, sequenced in a study of vaccination and CD4 T cells after COVID-19. These TCRs are of unknown antigen specificity. As for time point: late sampling 161 to 241 days after vaccination in three convalescent patients. Treatment: approximately nine-day PBMC culture with coronavirus spike peptide pools or control peptides (ViraFEST assay). CD4+ T cells that had been cultured provided DNA sequenced with the Oncomine TCR Beta short-read assay. TCRdb itself ran the PCR reads through MiXCR, one entry per CDR3 protein. The data contain 20,000 to 25,000 distinct CDR3 sequences, 43% of them singletons. This specimen consisted of CD4+ T cells from blood, cultured in vitro, obtained about 7 months after SARS-CoV-2 vaccination. These receptors were taken from a human donor who had recovered from COVID-19.

In its sample, this clonotype is medium-sized. The rearrangement links TRBV6-1 to TRBJ2-2; tentative D call: TRBD1 (5 bases). Germline V gene lookup returns CDR1 MNHNS and CDR2 SASEGT. CDR3 length: 15 amino acids. The V and J ends lost 9 bases and 2 bases respectively, with 16 bases between them. CDR3 bases: TGTGCCAGTACACAGGACCCCCTAAACACCGGGGAGCTGTTTTTT. Translation: CASTQDPLNTGELFF.

V usage is TRBV7-3 and J usage is TRBJ2-5; 8 bases align to TRBD1. The J segment lost 4 bases and the V segment lost 4 bases, leaving 11 bases of the junction unmatched. Germline V CDR1 and CDR2: SGHTA, FQGTGA. This CDR3 comprises 16 residues. This CDR3 is CASSSQGAGGGETQYF. DNA of the CDR3: TGTGCCAGCAGCTCGCAAGGGGCAGGGGGCGGAGAGACCCAGTACTTC. The full variable domain, rest sourced from reference TRBV7-3 and TRBJ2-5, is GAGVSQTPSNKVTEKGKYVELRCDPISGHTALYWYRQSLGQGPEFLIYFQGTGAADDSGLPNDRFFAVRPEGSVSTLKIQRTERGDSAVYLCASSSQGAGGGETQYFGPGTRLLVL.

This clonotype showed up just once. A junction end diverges from the germline sequence, so it may reflect a read error. This chain links TRBV6-5 with TRBJ2-5; 9 nucleotides agree with TRBD1. In germline, CDR1 is MNHEY, CDR2 SVGAGI. The CDR3 consists of 14 residues. CDR3 coding DNA: TGTGTCAGCAGTGCCTGGGACAGGGAAGAGACCCAGTACTTC. The encoded protein is CVSSAWDREETQYF.

This clonotype has a single count. The CDR3 is CSAGGLADNEQYF. CDR3 sequence (DNA): TGCAGTGCTGGGGGGCTAGCGGACAATGAGCAGTACTTC. The genes are TRBV20-1 and TRBJ2-1; D might be TRBD2 (7 bases). The J call is doubtful: the DNA matches TRBJ2-7 better. This CDR3 comprises 13 residues. Germline V gene sequence: CDR1 DFQATT, CDR2 SNEGSKA (reference sequence).

The V call is TRBV29-1, the J call TRBJ2-5, with 7 bases aligning to TRBD2. Germline V gene sequence: CDR1 SQVTM, CDR2 ANQGSEA. With 7 bases clipped from V and 9 bases from J, the junction kept 14 bases outside the gene matches. The CDR3 has 13 residues. As DNA, the CDR3 is TGCAGCGCTAAAGACGGACTAGTGGTCCCCCAGTACTTC. Protein: CSAKDGLVVPQYF.

The table lists this clonotype with a few counts. This chain joins TRBV27 and TRBJ2-7, with D maybe TRBD2 (6 bases). The CDR3 is made up of 14 amino acids. From germline, CDR1 is MNHEY and CDR2 SMNVEV (reference sequence). Trimming took 8 bases from V and 3 from J, leaving 17 bases between them. The CDR3 loop reads CASRKRARFYEQYF. The CDR3 coding sequence is TGTGCCAGCCGAAAGCGGGCACGATTCTACGAGCAGTACTTC.

This clonotype was seen only a few times. The J gene is TRBJ2-1, the V gene TRBV28, with 9 bases lining up with TRBD1. The CDR3 is 14 amino acids. The germline V gene has CDR1 MDHEN and CDR2 SYDVKM. Unmatched junction bases numbered 5, after V lost 5 bases and J lost 6 bases. CDR3: CASSSTGGTNEQFF. The CDR3 nucleotides are TGTGCCAGCAGTAGTACAGGGGGCACCAATGAGCAGTTCTTC. The full variable domain, in which reference TRBV28 and TRBJ2-1 provide the parts outside the CDR3, is DVKVTQSSRYLVKRTGEKVFLECVQDMDHENMFWYRQDPGLGLRLIYFSYDVKMKEKGDIPEGYSVSREKKERFSLILESASTNQTSMYLCASSSTGGTNEQFFGPGTRLTVL.

In this sample, this clonotype turned up a few times. V and J are TRBV19 and TRBJ1-1; D call uncertain. Per the germline V gene, CDR1 is LNHDA and CDR2 is SQIVND (reference sequence). This CDR3 is 13 amino acids long. V was cut by 7 bases and J by 6 bases, with 15 bases left in between. The CDR3 here is CASTDNPASEAFF. The CDR3 DNA reads TGTGCCAGTACTGACAACCCCGCCTCTGAAGCTTTCTTT.

This chain connects TRBV27 to TRBJ2-3, with 10 bases matching TRBD2. V gave up 6 bases and J gave up 4 bases; unmatched junction bases: 7. CDR1 is MNHEY, CDR2 SMNVEV, per germline (reference sequence). This CDR3 has 15 residues. The CDR3 reads CASSRLAGVPDTQYF. Here the CDR3 DNA reads TGTGCCAGCAGCCGCCTAGCGGGAGTTCCAGATACGCAGTATTTT.

This chain links TRBV7-6 with TRBJ2-5; D gene uncertain. Germline V gene sequence: CDR1 SGHVS, CDR2 FNYEAQ. The ends were cut back, 5 bases at V and 3 bases at J, with 10 bases in the middle. CDR3 size: 13 residues. Here the CDR3 DNA reads TGTGCCAGCAGCCCCTCGGCCAAAGAGACCCAGTACTTC. The encoded protein is CASSPSAKETQYF.

This chain links TRBV28 with TRBJ2-1; a weak D match, TRBD2 (6 bases). The V gene's germline CDR1 is MDHEN and CDR2 SYDVKM. The CDR3 runs to 13 residues. Trimming took off 7 bases at V and 4 bases at J, with 11 bases between the two ends. This CDR3 is CASTIAAYNEQFF. The CDR3 DNA is TGTGCCAGCACCATAGCGGCGTACAATGAGCAGTTCTTC.

The gene calls are TRBV7-2 and TRBJ1-5; D is ambiguous. V lost 5 bases, J lost 5 bases, and 10 bases lay in between. This CDR3 has 13 residues. Looked up from germline, CDR1 is SGHTA and CDR2 is FQGNSA. As DNA, the CDR3 is TGTGCCAGCAGCCCGGAGGATTATCAGCCCCAGCATTTT. Its translation: CASSPEDYQPQHF.

A few counts support this clonotype. The rearrangement links TRBV7-9 to TRBJ1-4; perhaps TRBD1 as D (6 bases). Germline CDR1 SEHNR, CDR2 FQNEAQ (reference sequence). The CDR3 contains 15 residues. V lost 3 bases to trimming and J lost 8 bases, with 16 bases between them. DNA of the CDR3: TGTGCCAGCAGCTTGGTAGGGGGGGCTGGGGAAAAACTGTTTTTT. As protein: CASSLVGGAGEKLFF.

This chain uses TRBV20-1 with TRBJ1-1; D is undetermined. CDR3 length equals 11 residues. Trimming removed 5 bases at V and 1 base at J, with 5 bases between. Germline CDR1 reads DFQATT; CDR2 reads SNEGSKA (reference sequence). The CDR3, as DNA: TGCAGTGCTCGAGGGAACACTGAAGCTTTCTTT. This encodes CSARGNTEAFF.

The rearrangement joins TRBV20-1 to TRBJ1-2, with D possibly TRBD1 on 5 matching bases. Trimming left V 3 bases short and J 6 bases short, with 11 bases between. Per germline, CDR1 DFQATT and CDR2 SNEGSKA (reference sequence). The CDR3 contains 12 residues. The CDR3 region is CSARAGDDGYTF. The CDR3 nucleotides read TGCAGTGCTAGGGCGGGGGATGATGGCTACACCTTC.

The chain uses TRBV20-1 and TRBJ2-5, with D hard to call. V was cut by 4 bases and J by 5 bases, with 11 bases left in between. Germline lookup yields CDR1 DFQATT and CDR2 SNEGSKA (reference sequence). The CDR3 consists of 12 residues. The DNA for the CDR3 is TGCAGTGCTAATCTTCATAGCGAGACCCAGTACTTC. Its protein is CSANLHSETQYF.

This chain connects TRBV7-9 to TRBJ2-1; TRBD1 might be the D (5 bases). From germline, CDR1 is SEHNR and CDR2 FQNEAQ (reference sequence). CDR3 length: 13 residues. The V end lost 3 bases, the J end lost 6 bases, and 9 bases lay between the germline ends. CDR3 residues: CASSLLGPNEQFF. As DNA, the CDR3 is TGTGCCAGCAGCTTGTTGGGGCCCAATGAGCAGTTCTTC.

Comment on this clonotype: The junction and the germline gene differ at one end; a read error may be behind it. The V call is TRBV6-1, the J call TRBJ2-3, with a weak D call TRBD2 (6 bases). CDR1 MNHNS and CDR2 SASEGT come from the germline V gene. This CDR3 is built from 15 residues. CDR3 sequence: CASSVLAPSTDTQYF. The CDR3 bases are TGTGCCAGCAGTGTGCTAGCGCCCAGCACGGATACGCAGTATTTT.

The V gene is TRBV6-1, the J gene TRBJ1-1, with D unresolved. Germline assignment: CDR1 MNHNS and CDR2 SASEGT. The CDR3 contains 13 residues. Trimming stripped 10 bases from V and 1 base from J, with 13 bases between. The CDR3 nucleotides are TGTGCCACCCTACAGAGGGAGAACACTGAAGCTTTCTTT. It translates to CATLQRENTEAFF.

This chain links TRBV5-1 with TRBJ2-7; 12 bases match TRBD1. Germline CDR1 SGHRS, CDR2 YFSETQ. J gave up 6 bases and V 4 bases, and 8 bases lay outside the gene matches. There are 15 residues in the CDR3. The CDR3 DNA is TGCGCCAGCAGCACGGGAGGGACAGGGGGCCGCGAGCAGTACTTC. As protein: CASSTGGTGGREQYF.

CDR3 in DNA: TGTGCCAGCAGCTCCCCGGGACTTTCCTACGAGCAGTACTTC. Translating it yields CASSSPGLSYEQYF. This rearrangement joins TRBV7-2 to TRBJ2-7, with D perhaps matching TRBD2 (6 bases). The CDR3 contains 14 residues. Trimming shortened V by 4 bases and J by 1 base, and 11 bases separated the two germline ends. CDR1 is SGHTA and CDR2 is FQGNSA in the germline V gene.

The V and J genes are TRBV24-1 and TRBJ1-5; 7 bases are a match to TRBD1. V was pared by 4 bases and J by 1 base, with 3 bases of the junction left unmatched. The CDR3 length is 15 residues. Per germline, CDR1 KGHDR and CDR2 SFDVKD. CDR3 DNA sequence: TGTGCCACCAGTGACTCGGACAGGAGCAATCAGCCCCAGCATTTT. It codes for CATSDSDRSNQPQHF.

This clonotype was observed a handful of times. This chain joins TRBV19 and TRBJ2-1; 11 positions match TRBD2. V trimming: 4 bases; J trimming: 2 bases; junction bases outside the gene matches: 7. Germline loops: CDR1 LNHDA, CDR2 SQIVND (reference sequence). The CDR3 totals 17 residues. DNA of the CDR3: TGTGCCAGTAGTACCTCACTAGCGGGAGTGGCCTACAATGAGCAGTTCTTC. Translated: CASSTSLAGVAYNEQFF.

This sequence joins TRBV11-3 and TRBJ2-7; a possible D gene is TRBD1 (7 bases). CDR1 and CDR2 from the germline V gene are SGHNT and YENEEA. CDR3 length equals 14 residues. Deletions cut 1 base from V and 3 bases from J, with 10 bases between. CDR3 in DNA: TGTGCCAGCAGCTTAGCAGGGGGGATCTACGAGCAGTACTTC. Residues: CASSLAGGIYEQYF.

This clonotype was counted only a few times. The chain uses TRBV6-1 and TRBJ1-2; D perhaps matches TRBD1 (6 bases). V lost 4 bases to trimming and J lost 4 bases, with 13 bases between them. CDR1 and CDR2 from the germline V gene are MNHNS and SASEGT. The CDR3 has 14 amino acids. The CDR3 here is CASSGTNRVYGYTF. In nucleotides, the CDR3 is TGTGCCAGCAGTGGAACCAACAGGGTCTATGGCTACACCTTC.

This clonotype was observed a few times. This chain joins TRBV6-1 and TRBJ2-7; 12 nucleotides agree with TRBD1. Germline V CDR1 and CDR2: MNHNS, SASEGT. V lost 3 bases and J lost 6; bases outside the gene matches: 3. The CDR3 has 14 amino acids. CDR3 DNA: TGTGCCAGCAGTGATGGGACAGGGGGCTTCGAGCAGTACTTC. Its translation is CASSDGTGGFEQYF.

The chain carries TRBV4-2 and TRBJ2-3; D unclear. V was shortened by 0 bases and J by 3 bases, with 4 bases between the two germline ends. From germline, CDR1 is LGHNA and CDR2 YNFKEQ. The CDR3 runs 13 residues. The CDR3 reads CASSQDGTDTQYF. The CDR3 DNA follows: TGTGCCAGCAGCCAAGATGGGACAGATACGCAGTATTTT.

The chain is built from TRBV7-9 and TRBJ2-2; possible D gene TRBD2, 5 bases. Trimming took 2 bases from V and 7 from J, leaving 14 bases between them. Per germline, CDR1 SEHNR and CDR2 FQNEAQ (reference sequence). The CDR3 contains 15 residues. The CDR3 sequence: CASSLSGRSGGELFF. In DNA, the CDR3 is TGTGCCAGCAGCTTAAGTGGGAGAAGCGGCGGGGAGCTGTTTTTT.

The rearrangement joins TRBV19 to TRBJ2-7, with a weak D call TRBD1 (6 bases). CDR1 is LNHDA, CDR2 SQIVND, per germline (reference sequence). V lost 3 bases, J lost 4 bases, and 16 bases lay in between. The CDR3 is 15 residues long. The CDR3 loop is CASSILGASRYEQYF. DNA for the CDR3: TGTGCCAGTAGTATCCTGGGGGCCAGCAGGTACGAGCAGTACTTC.

The gene calls are TRBV20-1 and TRBJ2-4; D gene unclear. CDR3 length equals 15 residues. Germline CDR1 DFQATT, CDR2 SNEGSKA (reference sequence). V dropped 2 bases and J dropped 0 bases, with 11 bases sitting between them. The CDR3 DNA is TGCAGTGCTAGAAGTTGGGTCCTAGCCAAAAACATTCAGTACTTC. Its translation is CSARSWVLAKNIQYF.

The sample holds a few counts of this clonotype. The chain uses TRBV2 and TRBJ1-5; D is uncertain. Germline V gives CDR1 SNHLY, CDR2 FYNNEI. Trimming cost V 2 bases and J 4 bases, with 9 bases left between them. This CDR3 comprises 14 residues. As DNA, the CDR3 is TGTGCCAGCAGTGAATCATTTGGAAATCAGCCCCAGCATTTT. Translation: CASSESFGNQPQHF.